The sequence of this T cell receptor beta chain was determined in a study of response to subunit inactivated influenza vaccine. Study-wide findings and caveats: Authors proposed each seasonal influenza vaccination draws in few new T cells.

TCRdb ran MiXCR on the RT-PCR reads and lists one entry per CDR3 protein. The sample includes about 540,000 distinct CDR3 sequences, 14% of them seen just once. Turning to this clonotype: Antigen unknown.

Between the trimmed V and J ends, which lost 2 bases and 6 bases, there was a span of 9 bases. The CDR3 is 13 amino acids. Germline-derived CDR1 and CDR2 are SGHTA and FQGNSA. This sequence was found in a man in his forties or fifties who received an inactivated influenza vaccine. The sequences come from PBMCs from blood, collected 11 to 12 days after vaccination. The chain joins TRBV7-2 to TRBJ2-3; perhaps TRBD1 as D (6 bases). The CDR3 protein is CASSLYRGDTQYF. In DNA form, the CDR3 reads TGTGCCAGCAGCTTATATAGGGGGGATACGCAGTATTTT.